Included here is one T cell receptor beta chain sequence, with context. With 3 bases removed from V and 1 base from J, the gap between germline ends came to 8 bases. Germline CDR1 MDHEN, CDR2 SYDVKM. The CDR3 runs to 14 residues. This table comes from immunoSEQ multiplex PCR, and its TCRdb copy is limited to in-frame clones, with some not included. This sample carries a few hundred thousand clones, approximately 87% of them seen once, and the ten largest clones take 6.2%. The sample is drawn from a study of blood T cell repertoires in COVID-19. About the study: Researchers got acute and convalescent COVID-19 samples from the United States, Italy and Spain. The cDNA or gDNA used as material had been derived from T cells, B-cell-depleted T cells, or PBMCs.

The source material was peripheral blood. The origin of this receptor is a man between 60 and 75 years old with acute or convalescent COVID-19. J is TRBJ2-3 and V is TRBV28; a possible D gene is TRBD1 (5 bases). CDR3 region: CASSFLQGTDTQYF. The CDR3 DNA reads as TGTGCCAGCAGTTTCCTACAGGGCACAGATACGCAGTATTTT.